Sequencing of this TCR beta chain was carried out in a study of blood T cell repertoires in COVID-19. Study-wide context: Sources were T cells, B-cell-depleted T cells, or PBMCs; the material itself was cDNA or gDNA.

Methods used by the authors: Researchers report that nucleated cell counts were estimated from reference gene primer amplification. The repertoire was sequenced with immunoSEQ multiplex PCR; TCRdb's copy has only in-frame clones and lacks some. That table is the source of V, J and clone size, and D and trimming were worked out from the DNA. Here the sample spans about 86,000 clones, around 87% being singletons. The specimen sequenced was peripheral blood. The source is a human donor in a cohort sampled during active COVID-19.

CDR3 residues: CASKRTSGTDTQYF. The DNA for the CDR3 is TGCGCCAGCAAAAGGACTAGCGGCACAGATACGCAGTATTTT. J is TRBJ2-3 and V is TRBV10-2; TRBD2 agrees at 9 bases. Germline trimming cut 7 bases from V and 1 base from J; bases unmatched to any gene: 3. The CDR3 runs 14 residues. Germline lookup yields CDR1 WSHSY and CDR2 SAAADI.